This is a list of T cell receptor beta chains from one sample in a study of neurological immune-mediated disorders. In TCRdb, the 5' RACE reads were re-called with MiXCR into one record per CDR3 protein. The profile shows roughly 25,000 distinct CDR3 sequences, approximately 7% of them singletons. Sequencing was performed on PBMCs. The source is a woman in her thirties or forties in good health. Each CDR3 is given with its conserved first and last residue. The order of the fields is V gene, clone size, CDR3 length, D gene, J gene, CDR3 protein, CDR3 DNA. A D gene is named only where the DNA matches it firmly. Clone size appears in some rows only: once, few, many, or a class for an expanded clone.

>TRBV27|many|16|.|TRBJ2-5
CASSFSGAYVYGTQYF
TGTGCCAGCAGTTTCAGTGGAGCCTATGTTTATGGGACCCAGTACTTC
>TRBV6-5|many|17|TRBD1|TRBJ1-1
CASSSQPGQGSSTEAFF
TGTGCCAGCAGTTCACAACCGGGACAGGGTTCTTCCACTGAAGCTTTCTTT
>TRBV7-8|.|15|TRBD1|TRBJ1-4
CASTYVQGGAEKLFF
TGTGCCAGCACCTATGTCCAGGGGGGGGCCGAAAAACTGTTTTTT
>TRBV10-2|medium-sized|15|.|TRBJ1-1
CASSELRLDYTEAFF
TGCGCCAGCAGTGAGTTGAGGTTAGATTACACTGAAGCTTTCTTT
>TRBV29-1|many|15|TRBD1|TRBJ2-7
CSVRGTGTSSYEQYF
TGCAGCGTTCGGGGGACAGGGACCAGCTCCTACGAGCAGTACTTC
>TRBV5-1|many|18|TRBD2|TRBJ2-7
CASSRDGVAGGLSYEQYF
TGCGCCAGCAGCCGCGACGGGGTAGCGGGAGGGCTATCCTACGAGCAGTACTTC
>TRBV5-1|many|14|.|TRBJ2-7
CASSLGGNSYEQYF
TGCGCCAGCAGCTTAGGCGGAAACTCCTACGAGCAGTACTTC
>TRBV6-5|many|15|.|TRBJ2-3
CASSSQGGGTDTQYF
TGTGCCAGCAGTTCACAGGGCGGTGGCACAGATACGCAGTATTTT
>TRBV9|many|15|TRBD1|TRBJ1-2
CASSPLDGQGYGYTF
TGTGCCAGCAGCCCGCTTGACGGACAGGGCTATGGCTACACCTTC
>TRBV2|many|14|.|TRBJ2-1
CASYNTGPTNEQFF
TGTGCCAGCTACAATACCGGGCCTACCAATGAGCAGTTCTTC
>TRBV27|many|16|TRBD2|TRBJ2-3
CASSLSASGRTDTQYF
TGTGCCAGCAGTTTATCGGCTAGCGGGAGAACAGATACGCAGTATTTT
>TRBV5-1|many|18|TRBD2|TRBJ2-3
CASSEPLRGGRGEDTQYF
TGCGCCAGCAGCGAGCCCCTACGGGGCGGGAGGGGAGAAGATACGCAGTATTTT
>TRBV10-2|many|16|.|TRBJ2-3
CASSESLTASTDTQYF
TGCGCCAGCAGTGAGTCACTAACAGCTAGCACAGATACGCAGTATTTT
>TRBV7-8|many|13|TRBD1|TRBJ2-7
CASSSTGAYEQYF
TGTGCCAGCAGTTCTACAGGGGCCTACGAGCAGTACTTC
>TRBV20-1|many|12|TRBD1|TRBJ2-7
CSAYRTGVEQYF
TGCAGTGCATACCGGACAGGGGTCGAGCAGTACTTC
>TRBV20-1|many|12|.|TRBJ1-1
CSARGGNTEAFF
TGCAGTGCTAGAGGGGGGAACACTGAAGCTTTCTTT
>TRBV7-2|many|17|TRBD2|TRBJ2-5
CASSLVRSSGYQETQYF
TGTGCCAGCAGCTTAGTTCGATCTAGCGGGTACCAAGAGACCCAGTACTTC
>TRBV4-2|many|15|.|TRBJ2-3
CASSQDRGAADTQYF
TGTGCCAGCAGCCAAGATAGGGGCGCAGCGGATACGCAGTATTTT
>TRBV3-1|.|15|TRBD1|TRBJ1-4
CASTHSGGQGQKLFF
TGTGCCAGTACCCACAGCGGAGGACAGGGACAAAAACTGTTTTTT
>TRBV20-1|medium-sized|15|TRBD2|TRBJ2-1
CSAVLPGLAENEQFF
TGCAGTGCTGTACTACCGGGACTAGCGGAAAATGAGCAGTTCTTC
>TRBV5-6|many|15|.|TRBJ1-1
CASTDRKTGNTEAFF
TGTGCCAGCACCGATAGAAAGACGGGGAACACTGAAGCTTTCTTT
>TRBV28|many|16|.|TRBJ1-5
CASSPMSLYSNQPQHF
TGTGCCAGCAGTCCAATGTCCCTTTATAGCAATCAGCCCCAGCATTTT
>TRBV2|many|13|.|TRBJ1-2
CASSPDDSYGYTF
TGTGCCAGCAGCCCAGATGATAGCTATGGCTACACCTTC
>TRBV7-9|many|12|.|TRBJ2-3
CASSLSEDTQYF
TGTGCCAGCAGCTTGAGCGAGGATACGCAGTATTTT
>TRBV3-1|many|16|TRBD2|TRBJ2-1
CASSPLAGSSYNEQFF
TGTGCCAGCAGCCCTCTAGCGGGGAGCTCCTACAATGAGCAGTTCTTC
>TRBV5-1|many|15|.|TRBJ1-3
CASSLLADGGNTIYF
TGCGCCAGCAGCTTGCTGGCCGACGGGGGAAACACCATATATTTT
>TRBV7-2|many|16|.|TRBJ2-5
CASSLPEGALQETQYF
TGTGCCAGCAGCCTACCAGAGGGAGCCCTCCAAGAGACCCAGTACTTC